One sample yielded the 3 T cell receptor beta chains listed below, sequenced in a study of T cell responses to AZD1222 COVID-19 vaccine. Libraries were prepared by immunoSEQ multiplex PCR; TCRdb keeps only in-frame clonotypes and omits some of them. The sample records around 200,000 clones, roughly 88% being singletons. Sample: peripheral blood, taken on day 0 of AZD1222 vaccination. The receptors were sampled from an adult in good health.

The rearrangement uses TRBV5-4 and TRBJ2-3; 9 positions agree with TRBD2. The V segment lost 4 bases and the J segment 2 bases; nucleotides outside the gene matches: 8. Germline V gene sequence: CDR1 SGHNT, CDR2 YYREEE (reference sequence). CDR3 length equals 16 residues. The chain's CDR3 is CASSVGTSTFTDTQYF. The CDR3, as DNA: TGTGCCAGCAGCGTAGGGACTAGCACCTTCACAGATACGCAGTATTTT.

Ten or more counts support this clone. V is TRBV6-7 and J is TRBJ2-5; TRBD1 is a possible D gene (5 bases). TRBV6-7 is reported as an ORF; its role is uncertain. V was pared by 2 bases and J by 1 base, with 11 bases between. The CDR3 length is 15 residues. The CDR3 protein is CASSYMGRGQETQYF. CDR3 coding DNA: TGTGCCAGCAGTTACATGGGTAGGGGCCAAGAGACCCAGTACTTC.

V is TRBV9 and J is TRBJ2-7; a possible D gene is TRBD1 (6 bases). V lost 3 bases to trimming and J lost 2 bases, with 12 bases between them. Germline CDR1 reads SGDLS; CDR2 reads YYNGEE. The CDR3 is 14 amino acids. CDR3 DNA: TGTGCCAGCAGCGCACGACAGGCTGCCTACGAGCAGTACTTC. Its protein is CASSARQAAYEQYF.